One sample yielded the 30 T cell receptor beta chains listed below, sequenced in a study of shared clonotypes between healthy human individuals. TCRdb keeps only in-frame clones here, not all; method: immunoSEQ multiplex PCR. Of about 480,000 clones listed, over 60% are singletons. The sequenced sample was PBMCs. The receptors derive from a middle-aged woman in good health. Some clones in this sample may be carry-over from other donors' samples.

The chain couples TRBV18 to TRBJ2-7; D call uncertain. The length of the CDR3 is 11 residues. Germline lookup yields CDR1 KGHSH and CDR2 LQKENI. The V and J ends lost 4 bases and 6 bases respectively, with 7 bases between them. In nucleotides, the CDR3 is TGTGCCAGCTCACTCTCGGGCGAGCAGTACTTC. Translation: CASSLSGEQYF.

The chain couples TRBV25-1 to TRBJ1-5; D remains unclear. CDR3 size: 14 residues. CDR1 and CDR2 from the germline V gene are MGHDK and SYGVNS. V lost 3 bases to trimming and J lost 4 bases, with 10 bases between them. CDR3 residues: CASSDTRSNQPQHF. In nucleotides, the CDR3 is TGTGCCAGCAGTGACACTCGGTCAAATCAGCCCCAGCATTTT.

The chain uses TRBV27 and TRBJ2-3; maybe TRBD1 (6 bases). The germline V gene encodes CDR1 MNHEY and CDR2 SMNVEV (reference sequence). V gave up 3 bases and J gave up 14 bases, with 24 bases separating them. The CDR3 is 15 amino acids. This chain's CDR3 is CASSLVYVRAGDPYF. CDR3 nucleotides: TGTGCCAGCAGTTTGGTCTACGTGAGGGCAGGGGATCCGTATTTT.

The chain combines TRBV25-1 with TRBJ2-5; D not resolved. The CDR3 covers 13 residues. CDR1 is MGHDK and CDR2 is SYGVNS in the germline V gene. The V gene lost 5 bases and the J gene lost 4 bases, with 11 bases spanning the gap. The CDR3 coding sequence is TGTGCCAGCAGTCGCGCACAAGGAGAGACCCAGTACTTC. Translating it yields CASSRAQGETQYF. Together with reference TRBV25-1 and TRBJ2-5, the CDR3 gives the full variable domain: EADIYQTPRYLVIGTGKKITLECSQTMGHDKMYWYQQDPGMELHLIHYSYGVNSTEKGDLSSESTVSRIRTEHFPLTLESARPSHTSQYLCASSRAQGETQYFGPGTRLLVL.

This chain links TRBV10-1 with TRBJ2-7, with D possibly being TRBD1 or TRBD2 (6 bases each). Germline CDR1 and CDR2: WNHNN and SYGVQD (reference sequence). V was clipped by 3 bases and J by 11 bases, with 20 bases between them. CDR3 size: 14 residues. This CDR3 is CASSDGGRGRRKYF. In DNA form, the CDR3 reads TGCGCCAGCAGTGACGGGGGCCGGGGGCGAAGGAAGTACTTC.

This clone has only a few counts. The chain is built from TRBV7-9 and TRBJ2-7; no reliable D call. The CDR3 length is 12 residues. Trimming took 5 bases from V and 7 from J, leaving 12 bases between them. Germline V lookup: CDR1 SEHNR, CDR2 FQNEAQ (reference sequence). For the CDR3, the DNA is TGTGCCAGCAGCCTTTCGTTCGGAGAGCAGTACTTC. Translated: CASSLSFGEQYF.

This clone was counted many times. Other DNA sequences in this specimen translate into the identical CDR3. The rearrangement links TRBV25-1 to TRBJ1-1; the D is unclear. This CDR3 region has 14 residues. Germline assignment: CDR1 MGHDK and CDR2 SYGVNS. Trimming left V 5 bases short and J 2 bases short, with 12 bases between. The CDR3 coding sequence is TGTGCCAGCAGTCCCCCGGCAGACAACACTGAAGCTTTCTTT. It encodes CASSPPADNTEAFF. The full variable domain, with the rest looked up from reference TRBV25-1 and TRBJ1-1, is EADIYQTPRYLVIGTGKKITLECSQTMGHDKMYWYQQDPGMELHLIHYSYGVNSTEKGDLSSESTVSRIRTEHFPLTLESARPSHTSQYLCASSPPADNTEAFFGQGTRLTVV.

The rearrangement links TRBV5-6 to TRBJ2-2; 7 nucleotides match TRBD2. CDR1 is SGHDT and CDR2 is YYEEEE in the germline V gene. J gave up 1 base and V 5 bases, and 5 bases lay outside the gene matches. CDR3 length: 15 amino acids. The CDR3 loop is CASSTGLENTGELFF. The CDR3 region has the DNA TGTGCCAGCAGTACCGGACTAGAGAACACCGGGGAGCTGTTTTTT. Variable domain in full (rest from reference TRBV5-6 and TRBJ2-2): DAGVTQSPTHLIKTRGQQVTLRCSPKSGHDTVSWYQQALGQGPQFIFQYYEEEERQRGNFPDRFSGHQFPNYSSELNVNALLLGDSALYLCASSTGLENTGELFFGEGSRLTVL.

This clone was observed a single time. CDR3 in amino acids: CASSLVATSGSSADTQYF. The CDR3 DNA is TGTGCCAGCAGCTTAGTCGCGACTAGCGGGAGTTCAGCAGATACGCAGTATTTT. The rearrangement joins TRBV7-8 to TRBJ2-3, with 12 positions matching TRBD2. Germline CDR1 and CDR2: SGHVS and FQNEAQ. CDR3 size: 18 residues. V lost 1 base to trimming and J lost 4 bases; unmatched junction nucleotides: 9.

The chain's CDR3 is CASSPRGGYSGANVLTF. The CDR3 nucleotides are TGTGCCAGCTCACCACGGGGGGGTTACTCTGGGGCCAACGTCCTGACTTTC. V gene TRBV18 combines with J gene TRBJ2-6, with 7 bases fitting TRBD2. CDR1 KGHSH and CDR2 LQKENI come from the germline V gene. V lost 1 base and J lost 0; bases outside the gene matches: 3. The CDR3 has 17 amino acids.

This clone was detected only once. V is TRBV20-1 and J is TRBJ2-1; the match to TRBD2 covers 7 bases. The germline V gene encodes CDR1 DFQATT and CDR2 SNEGSKA (reference sequence). CDR3 size: 11 residues. The V segment lost 5 bases and the J segment 10 bases; nucleotides outside the gene matches: 5. The CDR3 region is CSASREGEQFF. CDR3 in DNA: TGCAGTGCTTCTAGGGAGGGGGAGCAGTTCTTC.

The chain combines TRBV18 with TRBJ2-5; 9 bases agree with TRBD1. The CDR3 has 15 residues. Germline V gene sequence: CDR1 KGHSH, CDR2 LQKENI. V lost 6 bases, J lost 1 base, and 6 bases stayed unmatched. The DNA for the CDR3 is TGTGCCAGCTCTCCGGGACAGGGTCCCCAAGAGACCCAGTACTTC. As protein: CASSPGQGPQETQYF.

On this clone itself: Other DNA sequences in the sample encode the same CDR3. V gene TRBV9 combines with J gene TRBJ1-1; D may be TRBD1 (5 bases). With 0 bases removed from V and 4 bases from J, the gap between germline ends came to 7 bases. Germline lookup yields CDR1 SGDLS and CDR2 YYNGEE. This CDR3 has 13 residues. CDR3 region: CASSVARGTEAFF. The DNA for the CDR3 is TGTGCCAGCAGCGTAGCTAGGGGCACTGAAGCTTTCTTT.

The chain is built from TRBV7-3 and TRBJ2-4; TRBD2 might be the D (5 bases). Deletions cut 5 bases from V and 5 bases from J, with 16 bases between. Germline-derived CDR1 and CDR2 are SGHTA and FQGTGA. The CDR3 covers 15 residues. The CDR3 is CASSMDSRSQNIQYF. The CDR3 bases are TGTGCCAGCAGCATGGACTCACGCAGCCAAAACATTCAGTACTTC.

The rearrangement links TRBV5-1 to TRBJ2-1; D may be TRBD1 or TRBD2 (6 bases each). This CDR3 region has 19 residues. The V end lost 4 bases, the J end lost 3 bases, and 26 bases lay between the germline ends. Germline CDR1 SGHRS, CDR2 YFSETQ. The DNA of the CDR3 is TGCGCCAGCAGCGCCCCCCCCGCGGGGTACGGGGGCCACTACAATGAGCAGTTCTTC. The encoded protein is CASSAPPAGYGGHYNEQFF.

This clone was detected only once. The V call is TRBV4-1, the J call TRBJ2-3; 10 bases line up with TRBD2. Trimming at V came to 4 bases and at J to 5 bases, leaving 6 bases not matched to a gene. The CDR3 spans 15 residues. Germline loops: CDR1 MGHRA, CDR2 YSYEKL. The CDR3 DNA reads TGCGCCAGCAGCCCAGACCGGACTAGCGGAGATACGCAGTATTTT. It codes for CASSPDRTSGDTQYF.

The CDR3 reads CSVGGQGAEGFGTEAFF. DNA for the CDR3: TGCAGCGTTGGGGGACAGGGGGCCGAGGGATTCGGCACTGAAGCTTTCTTT. This rearrangement joins TRBV29-1 to TRBJ1-1; 12 bases fit TRBD1. The CDR3 length is 17 residues. Germline lookup yields CDR1 SQVTM and CDR2 ANQGSEA. V was pared by 4 bases and J by 4 bases, with 13 bases of the junction left unmatched.

This rearrangement joins TRBV28 to TRBJ1-2; no firm D call. Germline CDR1 MDHEN, CDR2 SYDVKM. The V end lost 5 bases, the J end lost 2 bases, and 12 bases lay between the germline ends. There are 14 residues in the CDR3. CDR3 sequence reads: CASSINTVNYGYTF. The CDR3 DNA is TGTGCCAGCAGTATCAACACAGTAAACTATGGCTACACCTTC.

This clone was counted between two and nine times. This chain joins TRBV28 and TRBJ2-1; D is unresolved. Germline CDR1 is MDHEN and CDR2 is SYDVKM. The germline V and J ends were trimmed by 7 bases and 6 bases, with 13 bases remaining between them. There are 13 residues in the CDR3. The CDR3 DNA reads as TGTGCCAGCATCCTCCCTGGGGTCAATGAGCAGTTCTTC. It encodes CASILPGVNEQFF.

This rearrangement joins TRBV19 to TRBJ2-5; D tentatively fits TRBD1 or TRBD2 (5 bases each). The germline V and J ends were trimmed by 7 bases and 4 bases, with 10 bases remaining between them. The germline V gene encodes CDR1 LNHDA and CDR2 SQIVND (reference sequence). The CDR3 runs 12 residues. CDR3: CASMGDPETQYF. The DNA of the CDR3 is TGTGCCAGTATGGGGGACCCAGAGACCCAGTACTTC.

The V and J genes are TRBV6-4 and TRBJ2-3; no clear D gene. V was pared by 4 bases and J by 4 bases, with 9 bases between. Germline values: CDR1 MRHNA, CDR2 SNTAGT. The CDR3 is 13 amino acids. The CDR3: CASSVGLADTQYF. CDR3 DNA: TGTGCCAGCAGTGTCGGGCTCGCAGATACGCAGTATTTT.

The chain links TRBV27 to TRBJ2-3; D gene ambiguous. From germline, CDR1 is MNHEY and CDR2 SMNVEV (reference sequence). Trimming shortened V by 6 bases and J by 10 bases, and 14 bases separated the two germline ends. The CDR3 has 12 amino acids. The CDR3 reads CASSPVPPPQYF. In DNA form, the CDR3 reads TGTGCCAGCAGCCCCGTACCCCCTCCGCAGTATTTT.

The V gene is TRBV29-1, the J gene TRBJ1-1, with TRBD1 matching 7 bases. There are 13 residues in the CDR3. After removal of 7 bases from V and 2 bases from J, the junction contained 7 bases not matched to a gene. The germline gives CDR1 SQVTM, CDR2 ANQGSEA. The CDR3 spells CSGLGQINTEAFF. CDR3 in DNA: TGCAGCGGACTGGGACAGATAAACACTGAAGCTTTCTTT.

The chain carries TRBV14 and TRBJ2-7; TRBD1 aligns across 8 bases. The V and J ends lost 1 base and 0 bases, in that order; junction bases with no gene match: 8. This CDR3 contains 17 residues. CDR1 and CDR2 from the germline V gene are SGHDN and FVKESK. CDR3 in DNA: TGTGCCAGCAGCCAAGCTCGGACAGGGCCTTCCTCCTACGAGCAGTACTTC. The encoded protein is CASSQARTGPSSYEQYF. The full variable domain, in which reference TRBV14 and TRBJ2-7 provide the parts outside the CDR3, is EAGVTQFPSHSVIEKGQTVTLRCDPISGHDNLYWYRRVMGKEIKFLLHFVKESKQDESGMPNNRFLAERTGGTYSTLKVQPAELEDSGVYFCASSQARTGPSSYEQYFGPGTRLTVT.

The chain carries TRBV7-8 and TRBJ2-1; 8 bases match TRBD2. CDR1 SGHVS and CDR2 FQNEAQ come from the germline V gene. The CDR3 runs to 16 residues. J lost 5 bases, V lost 5 bases, and 11 bases had no gene match. The CDR3 coding sequence is TGTGCCAGCAGCCCGCCCTCGACTAGCGTAGACAATGAGCAGTTCTTC. As protein: CASSPPSTSVDNEQFF.

This chain joins TRBV10-1 and TRBJ2-1, with 7 nucleotides matching TRBD2. V lost 7 bases, J lost 0 bases, and 12 bases stayed unmatched. This CDR3 contains 17 residues. Germline-derived CDR1 and CDR2 are WNHNN and SYGVQD (reference sequence). The CDR3 DNA reads TGCGCCAGCACCCAAACTAGCGCCGAAATCTCCTACAATGAGCAGTTCTTC. Translation: CASTQTSAEISYNEQFF.

J is TRBJ2-7 and V is TRBV19, with 8 bases matching TRBD1. The trim removed 7 bases at V and 4 bases at J, leaving 9 bases unmatched. This CDR3 has 14 residues. Germline CDR1 and CDR2: LNHDA and SQIVND (reference sequence). This CDR3 reads CASNPTGDRYEQYF. CDR3 sequence (DNA): TGTGCCAGTAACCCGACAGGGGATCGTTACGAGCAGTACTTC.

A remark on this clone: This may be a read error, as it is one base from a much larger clone. J is TRBJ1-4 and V is TRBV19; D ambiguous. The CDR3 extends over 14 amino acids. V lost 1 base and J 3 bases, leaving 6 bases between the germline ends. Germline-derived CDR1 and CDR2 are LNHDA and SQIVND (reference sequence). The CDR3 coding sequence is TGTGCCAGTAGTATAGGGTCGGCTAATGAAAAACTGTTTTTT. Its protein product is CASSIGSANEKLFF.

The chain uses TRBV5-1 and TRBJ1-1, with 7 nucleotides matching TRBD1. The germline V gene has CDR1 SGHRS and CDR2 YFSETQ. The CDR3 extends over 11 amino acids. With V trimmed by 4 bases and J by 8 bases, 2 bases remained unmatched. The CDR3 is CASSQDREAFF. The DNA of the CDR3 is TGCGCCAGCAGCCAGGACAGGGAAGCTTTCTTT. Combining the CDR3 with reference TRBV5-1 and TRBJ1-1 gives the whole variable domain KAGVTQTPRYLIKTRGQQVTLSCSPISGHRSVSWYQQTPGQGLQFLFEYFSETQRNKGNFPGRFSGRQFSNSRSEMNVSTLELGDSALYLCASSQDREAFFGQGTRLTVV.

The chain employs TRBV11-2 and TRBJ2-5; D gene ambiguous. V lost 1 base and J 2 bases, leaving 8 bases between the germline ends. The germline V gene encodes CDR1 SGHAT and CDR2 FQNNGV. This CDR3 comprises 14 residues. The CDR3 coding sequence is TGTGCCAGCAGCTTAGGGGCCTGGCAAGAGACCCAGTACTTC. Its protein is CASSLGAWQETQYF.